A single sample gave rise to the 10 T cell receptor beta chains below, sequenced in a study of T cell responses to AZD1222 COVID-19 vaccine. TCRdb's table, derived via immunoSEQ multiplex PCR, lists solely in-frame clones and lacks some. The sample carries just under 150,000 clones, around nine tenths recorded once. The sequencing here drew on peripheral blood, taken 28 days after the second AZD1222 dose. These receptors all stem from an adult who received the AZD1222 COVID-19 vaccine.

This chain uses TRBV24-1 with TRBJ2-1; 14 nucleotides agree with TRBD2. CDR1 is KGHDR and CDR2 is SFDVKD in the germline V gene. Unmatched junction bases numbered 10, after V lost 3 bases and J lost 4 bases. The CDR3 loop spans 19 amino acids. DNA for the CDR3: TGTGCCACCAGTGATCTGACGACTAGCGGGAGGGCCGGGTACAATGAGCAGTTCTTC. Residues: CATSDLTTSGRAGYNEQFF.

The J gene is TRBJ1-1, the V gene TRBV6-5; no clear D. The germline V and J ends were trimmed by 2 bases and 5 bases, with 15 bases remaining between them. Germline values: CDR1 MNHEY, CDR2 SVGAGI. This CDR3 is built from 15 residues. For the CDR3, the DNA is TGTGCCAGCAGTTACCGCCCGGGGAGGAAAACTGAAGCTTTCTTT. Residues: CASSYRPGRKTEAFF.

A word on this clone: In the same sample, other DNA sequences code for this CDR3. The rearrangement links TRBV5-1 to TRBJ1-5, with 8 bases aligning to TRBD1. Trimming took 4 bases from V and 2 from J; bases not matched to a gene: 2. The germline gives CDR1 SGHRS, CDR2 YFSETQ. CDR3 length equals 14 residues. CDR3 protein: CASSPGQGNQPQHF. As DNA, the CDR3 is TGCGCCAGCAGCCCGGGACAGGGCAATCAGCCCCAGCATTTT. The full variable domain, in which reference TRBV5-1 and TRBJ1-5 provide the parts outside the CDR3, is KAGVTQTPRYLIKTRGQQVTLSCSPISGHRSVSWYQQTPGQGLQFLFEYFSETQRNKGNFPGRFSGRQFSNSRSEMNVSTLELGDSALYLCASSPGQGNQPQHFGDGTRLSIL.

The chain combines TRBV2 with TRBJ1-2; perhaps TRBD1 as D (6 bases). V dropped 11 bases and J dropped 1 base, with 14 bases sitting between them. Looked up from germline, CDR1 is SNHLY and CDR2 is FYNNEI. The CDR3 spans 13 residues. The CDR3 here is CAAWQGLNYGYTF. The CDR3 coding sequence is TGTGCCGCCTGGCAGGGGCTTAACTATGGCTACACCTTC.

This sequence joins TRBV3-1 (or the pseudogene TRBV3-2) and TRBJ1-1, with unresolved D. Per the germline V gene, CDR1 is LGHDT and CDR2 is YNNKEL (reference sequence). The CDR3 is 15 residues long. V was shortened by 0 bases and J by 2 bases, with 10 bases between the two germline ends. The DNA for the CDR3 is TGTGCCAGCAGCCAAGAGGCCCGGGGAAACACTGAAGCTTTCTTT. It translates to CASSQEARGNTEAFF.

The genes are TRBV19 and TRBJ2-2; D might be TRBD2 (6 bases). The germline CDR1 and CDR2 sequences are LNHDA and SQIVND (reference sequence). The germline V and J ends were trimmed by 2 bases and 1 base, with 11 bases remaining between them. CDR3 length equals 16 residues. The CDR3 DNA follows: TGTGCCAGTAGTATATTAGTCGGGGGGAACACCGGGGAGCTGTTTTTT. This encodes CASSILVGGNTGELFF.

The chain links TRBV28 to TRBJ1-2, with D possibly TRBD1 on 5 matching bases. With 1 base removed from V and 0 bases from J, the gap between germline ends came to 9 bases. CDR3 size: 15 residues. The germline CDR1 and CDR2 sequences are MDHEN and SYDVKM. The CDR3 here is CASSLYGTPNYGYTF. In nucleotides, the CDR3 is TGTGCCAGCAGTTTATACGGGACCCCTAACTATGGCTACACCTTC.

This clone was counted between two and nine times. Mismatch with germline at one junction end may stem from a read error. The rearrangement uses TRBV29-1 and TRBJ1-1, with TRBD1 as a possible D gene (6 bases). The CDR3 spans 12 residues. Germline V gene data show CDR1 as SQVTM and CDR2 as ANQGSEA. Here the CDR3 DNA reads TGCAGCGCAATTGGGGGCGGTGGCCCTGGGATCTTT. Translation gives CSAIGGGGPGIF.

The chain carries TRBV2 and TRBJ1-5; no definite D call. The CDR3 sequence is 11 residues long. The V end was cut by 7 bases, the J end by 3 bases, with 4 bases between. CDR1 and CDR2 from the germline V gene are SNHLY and FYNNEI. CDR3 residues: CASIINQPQHF. The CDR3 nucleotides are TGTGCCAGCATTATCAATCAGCCCCAGCATTTT. The whole variable domain, remainder taken from reference TRBV2 and TRBJ1-5, is EPEVTQTPSHQVTQMGQEVILRCVPISNHLYFYWYRQILGQKVEFLVSFYNNEISEKSEIFDDQFSVERPDGSNFTLKIRSTKLEDSAMYFCASIINQPQHFGDGTRLSIL.

This chain joins TRBV6-5 and TRBJ1-1, with 7 bases aligning to TRBD1. The trim removed 7 bases at V and 1 base at J, leaving 9 bases unmatched. The CDR3 is made up of 15 amino acids. Looked up from germline, CDR1 is MNHEY and CDR2 is SVGAGI. CDR3 amino acids: CASTFEGGGNTEAFF. CDR3 in DNA: TGTGCCAGCACGTTTGAAGGGGGCGGGAACACTGAAGCTTTCTTT.